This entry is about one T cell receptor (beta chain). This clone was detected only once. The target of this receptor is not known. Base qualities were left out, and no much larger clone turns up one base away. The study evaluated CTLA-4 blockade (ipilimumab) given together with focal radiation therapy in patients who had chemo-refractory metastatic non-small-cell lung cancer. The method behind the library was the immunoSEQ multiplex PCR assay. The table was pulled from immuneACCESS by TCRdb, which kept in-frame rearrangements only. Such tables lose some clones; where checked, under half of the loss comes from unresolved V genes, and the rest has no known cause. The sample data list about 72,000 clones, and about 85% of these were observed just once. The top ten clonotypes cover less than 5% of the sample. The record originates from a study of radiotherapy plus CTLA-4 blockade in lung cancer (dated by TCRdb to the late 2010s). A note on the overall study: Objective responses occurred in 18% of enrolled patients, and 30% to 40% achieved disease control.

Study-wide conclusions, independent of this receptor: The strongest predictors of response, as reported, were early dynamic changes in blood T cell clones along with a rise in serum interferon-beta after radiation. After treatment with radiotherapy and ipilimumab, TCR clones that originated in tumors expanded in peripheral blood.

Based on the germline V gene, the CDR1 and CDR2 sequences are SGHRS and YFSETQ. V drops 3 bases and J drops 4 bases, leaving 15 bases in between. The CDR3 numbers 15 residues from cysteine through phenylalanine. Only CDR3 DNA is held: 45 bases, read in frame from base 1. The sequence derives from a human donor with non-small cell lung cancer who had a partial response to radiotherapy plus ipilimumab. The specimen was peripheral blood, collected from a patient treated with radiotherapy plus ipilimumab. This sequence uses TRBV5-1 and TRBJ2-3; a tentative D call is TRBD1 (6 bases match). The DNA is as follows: TGCGCCAGCAGCTCCTCAGGGGCATGGGCAGATACGCAGTATTTT. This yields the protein CASSSSGAWADTQYF.